The rows below give T cell receptor beta chains drawn from one sample of a study of cytomegalovirus exposure and HLA in healthy donors. Clones were read by immunoSEQ multiplex PCR, and TCRdb kept only the in-frame ones, dropping some. The table lists roughly 280,000 clones, 65% to 90% of them singletons. Sequenced input: PBMCs. These receptors were taken from a woman younger than 30 in good health and CMV-seronegative. Both conserved end residues are part of each CDR3.

cdr3_length: 17
v_call: TRBV23-1
j_call: TRBJ2-7
cdr3_aa: CASSQSGTCIILYEQYF

cdr3_length: 14
v_call: TRBV5-1
j_call: TRBJ1-2
cdr3_aa: CASSLDGSNYGYTF

cdr3_length: 11
v_call: TRBV20-1
j_call: TRBJ1-2
cdr3_aa: CSALLNYGYTF

cdr3_length: 15
v_call: TRBV6-5
j_call: TRBJ2-7
cdr3_aa: CASSPLRTGPAEQYF

cdr3_length: 15
v_call: TRBV5-1
j_call: TRBJ2-7
cdr3_aa: CASSLAGESSYEQYF

cdr3_length: 13
v_call: TRBV5-6
j_call: TRBJ1-2
cdr3_aa: CASSLGGYYGYTF

cdr3_length: 15
v_call: TRBV19
j_call: TRBJ2-1
cdr3_aa: CASSGRDYGGWEQFF

cdr3_length: 13
v_call: TRBV5-1
j_call: TRBJ1-2
cdr3_aa: CASSQQGGYGYTF

cdr3_length: 15
v_call: TRBV10-3
j_call: TRBJ1-2
cdr3_aa: CAISPGTGEGYGYTF

cdr3_length: 18
v_call: TRBV5-1
j_call: TRBJ2-2
cdr3_aa: CASSLVRVASRETGELFF

cdr3_length: 13
v_call: TRBV2
j_call: TRBJ2-1
cdr3_aa: CASSATSGGEQFF

cdr3_length: 13
v_call: TRBV28
j_call: TRBJ2-4
cdr3_aa: CASGGQTLNIQYF

cdr3_length: 15
v_call: TRBV29-1
j_call: TRBJ2-3
cdr3_aa: CSAAGPTTSTDTQYF

cdr3_length: 13
v_call: TRBV5-1
j_call: TRBJ1-1
cdr3_aa: CASSDGHLTEAFF

cdr3_length: 15
v_call: TRBV5-6
j_call: TRBJ2-7
cdr3_aa: CASSFVGQGVHEQYF

cdr3_length: 15
v_call: TRBV28
j_call: TRBJ1-6
cdr3_aa: CASSLWGRKNSPLHF

cdr3_length: 15
v_call: TRBV28
j_call: TRBJ2-7
cdr3_aa: CASSLLSLTGDEQYF

cdr3_length: 15
v_call: TRBV6-5
j_call: TRBJ2-6
cdr3_aa: CASSYAGSGANVLTF

cdr3_length: 14
v_call: TRBV5-1
j_call: TRBJ1-1
cdr3_aa: CASSWRTGDTEAFF

cdr3_length: 13
v_call: TRBV30
j_call: TRBJ2-7
cdr3_aa: CAWSAGNSYEQYF

cdr3_length: 16
v_call: TRBV14
j_call: TRBJ2-5
cdr3_aa: CASSRALARLSETQYF

cdr3_length: 15
v_call: TRBV10-1
j_call: TRBJ1-2
cdr3_aa: CASSESLGAGKGYTF

cdr3_length: 15
v_call: TRBV11-3
j_call: TRBJ2-1
cdr3_aa: CASSETSSGVGEQFF

cdr3_length: 14
v_call: TRBV7-7
j_call: TRBJ2-7
cdr3_aa: CASSLSAGGGEQYF

cdr3_length: 14
v_call: TRBV5-4
j_call: TRBJ1-1
cdr3_aa: CASSSRRGSTEAFF

cdr3_length: 15
v_call: TRBV7-2
j_call: TRBJ1-2
cdr3_aa: CASRPRQGSSYGYTF

cdr3_length: 15
v_call: TRBV30
j_call: TRBJ2-2
cdr3_aa: CAWSLETGDTGELFF

cdr3_length: 14
v_call: TRBV2
j_call: TRBJ2-1
cdr3_aa: CASSEQGANNEQFF

cdr3_length: 15
v_call: TRBV25-1
j_call: TRBJ2-7
cdr3_aa: CASSDYSGRAYEQYF

cdr3_length: 14
v_call: TRBV7-2
j_call: TRBJ2-1
cdr3_aa: CASSLGIAGAPQFF

cdr3_length: 15
v_call: TRBV9
j_call: TRBJ2-7
cdr3_aa: CASSVEGQGNHEQYF

cdr3_length: 14
v_call: TRBV5-1
j_call: TRBJ2-2
cdr3_aa: CASSQDRVVGELFF

cdr3_length: 13
v_call: TRBV28
j_call: TRBJ1-2
cdr3_aa: CASTRQGDYGYTF

cdr3_length: 14
v_call: TRBV18
j_call: TRBJ1-1
cdr3_aa: CASSRVAGNTEAFF

cdr3_length: 15
v_call: TRBV11-3
j_call: TRBJ1-2
cdr3_aa: CASSLKNGGRDGYTF

cdr3_length: 13
v_call: TRBV27
j_call: TRBJ1-1
cdr3_aa: CASSPTGVTEAFF

cdr3_length: 14
v_call: TRBV10-3
j_call: TRBJ2-3
cdr3_aa: CAISVAGVPDTQYF

cdr3_length: 13
v_call: TRBV9
j_call: TRBJ1-1
cdr3_aa: CASSSGVLTEAFF

cdr3_length: 17
v_call: TRBV4-1
j_call: TRBJ1-5
cdr3_aa: CASSQLPPGGKRQPQHF

cdr3_length: 14
v_call: TRBV4-3
j_call: TRBJ1-1
cdr3_aa: CASSPRQGHTEAFF

cdr3_length: 16
v_call: TRBV27
j_call: TRBJ2-1
cdr3_aa: CASSPHDRRGRDEQFF

cdr3_length: 16
v_call: TRBV5-6
j_call: TRBJ1-6
cdr3_aa: CASSWGQGSPNSPLHF

cdr3_length: 15
v_call: TRBV19
j_call: TRBJ2-7
cdr3_aa: CASSIGGGAAYEQYF

cdr3_length: 15
v_call: TRBV7-6
j_call: TRBJ1-2
cdr3_aa: CASSPGGSGGYGYTF

cdr3_length: 13
v_call: TRBV5-1
j_call: TRBJ2-1
cdr3_aa: CASSLGLYNEQFF

cdr3_length: 13
v_call: TRBV5-1
j_call: TRBJ2-1
cdr3_aa: CASRDGGYNEQFF

cdr3_length: 14
v_call: TRBV2
j_call: TRBJ1-2
cdr3_aa: CASSSGQGFDGYTF

cdr3_length: 11
v_call: TRBV6-6
j_call: TRBJ2-1
cdr3_aa: CASSLTWEQFF

cdr3_length: 14
v_call: TRBV6-5
j_call: TRBJ1-1
cdr3_aa: CASSRQGGNTEAFF

cdr3_length: 11
v_call: TRBV28
j_call: TRBJ1-2
cdr3_aa: CASSTDYGYTF